The 13 T cell receptor beta chains below were found in one sample sequenced in a study of low-dose radiotherapy and immunotherapy resistance in tumors. With a V-primer adapter and a constant-region primer, TCRs were amplified for about 20 PCR cycles. TCRdb re-called the reads with MiXCR, one entry per CDR3 protein. Of some 52,000 distinct CDR3 sequences listed, around a third were seen once; the top ten hold 8.2%. The time point here: after trial treatment. Treatment: LDRT plus nivolumab, ipilimumab, low-dose cyclophosphamide and aspirin (RACIN trial). The sequencing used PBMCs, collected after low-dose radiotherapy plus immunotherapy. These receptors were obtained from a male donor with rectosigmoid adenocarcinoma.

In its sample, this clonotype was seen many times. The chain links TRBV5-1 to TRBJ1-1; the match to TRBD1 covers 7 bases. From germline, CDR1 is SGHRS and CDR2 YFSETQ. This CDR3 contains 14 residues. Trimming at V came to 0 bases and at J to 3 bases, leaving 2 bases not matched to a gene. CDR3 DNA: TGCGCCAGCAGCTTGGAGGGGGCTGACACTGAAGCTTTCTTT. This sequence encodes CASSLEGADTEAFF. Based on the CDR3 plus reference TRBV5-1 and TRBJ1-1, the full variable domain is KAGVTQTPRYLIKTRGQQVTLSCSPISGHRSVSWYQQTPGQGLQFLFEYFSETQRNKGNFPGRFSGRQFSNSRSEMNVSTLELGDSALYLCASSLEGADTEAFFGQGTRLTVV.

In this sample, this clonotype turned up many times. V and J are TRBV4-3 and TRBJ2-3, with 8 bases aligning to TRBD2. After removal of 3 bases from V and 2 bases from J, the junction contained 4 bases not matched to a gene. Germline CDR1 LGHNA, CDR2 YSLEER. There are 15 residues in the CDR3. The CDR3 spells CASSQVAGPTDTQYF. For the CDR3, the DNA is TGCGCCAGCAGCCAGGTAGCGGGACCCACAGATACGCAGTATTTT.

This clonotype was recorded at least ten times. The CDR3 coding sequence is TGTGCCAGCAGCTTTGGGGTCGAGACCCAGTACTTC. Encoded protein: CASSFGVETQYF. The rearrangement joins TRBV5-6 to TRBJ2-5; D gene uncertain. This CDR3 is 12 amino acids long. Germline assignment: CDR1 SGHDT and CDR2 YYEEEE. Trimming shortened V by 2 bases and J by 5 bases, and 7 bases separated the two germline ends.

The chain has TRBV5-1 and TRBJ2-2, with a tentative D call TRBD2 (5 bases). Germline-derived CDR1 and CDR2 are SGHRS and YFSETQ. With 0 bases removed from V and 4 bases from J, the gap between germline ends came to 7 bases. The CDR3 covers 14 residues. CDR3 sequence: CASSLVAGTGELFF. The CDR3 coding sequence is TGCGCCAGCAGCTTGGTTGCGGGCACCGGGGAGCTGTTTTTT. The entire variable domain, with the rest obtained from reference TRBV5-1 and TRBJ2-2, is as follows: KAGVTQTPRYLIKTRGQQVTLSCSPISGHRSVSWYQQTPGQGLQFLFEYFSETQRNKGNFPGRFSGRQFSNSRSEMNVSTLELGDSALYLCASSLVAGTGELFFGEGSRLTVL.

This clonotype was counted at least ten times. CDR3 sequence reads: CASSEGTGGGQETQYF. The CDR3, as DNA: TGTGCCAGCAGTGAAGGGACAGGGGGCGGGCAGGAGACCCAGTACTTC. The V and J genes are TRBV6-2 or TRBV6-3 and TRBJ2-5; TRBD1 agrees at 12 bases. Germline trimming cut 5 bases from V and 5 bases from J; bases unmatched to any gene: 9. Germline-derived CDR1 and CDR2 are MNHEY and SVGEGT. The length of the CDR3 is 16 residues.

This clonotype was found a few times. The rearrangement uses TRBV24-1 and TRBJ2-2; tentatively, D is TRBD2 (5 bases). The length of the CDR3 is 12 residues. The V and J ends lost 9 bases and 7 bases respectively, with 11 bases between them. Germline V gene lookup returns CDR1 KGHDR and CDR2 SFDVKD. The CDR3 loop is CATGGEIGELFF. The DNA of the CDR3 is TGTGCCACCGGTGGGGAGATCGGGGAGCTGTTTTTT.

As regards this clonotype: A read error is possible here, since a much larger clone lies one base away. The rearrangement links TRBV13 to TRBJ2-1, with 9 bases identical to TRBD2. This CDR3 is 16 amino acids long. Germline V CDR1 and CDR2: PRHDT, FYEKMQ (reference sequence). CDR3 DNA: TGTGCTAGCAGTCGATCGCTAGCGGGGCCCTACAATGAGCAGTCCTTC. This gives the protein CASSRSLAGPYNEQSF.

The CDR3 DNA follows: TGTGCCAGCAGTGAGACGACAGGGGGGGCTTCCGAGCAGTACTTC. Residues: CASSETTGGASEQYF. This sequence joins TRBV28 and TRBJ2-7; 9 bases agree with TRBD1. The V and J ends lost 5 bases and 6 bases, in that order; junction bases with no gene match: 11. This CDR3 region has 15 residues. Per the germline V gene, CDR1 is MDHEN and CDR2 is SYDVKM.

This clonotype was found many times. One end of the junction does not line up with germline, which may come from a read error. The CDR3 nucleotides read TGCGCCAGCAGTGATCTGGTAAGGGAGGGGATAGGATCCTACAATGAGCAGTTCTTC. It encodes CASSDLVREGIGSYNEQFF. The rearrangement joins TRBV6-1 to TRBJ2-1; 7 nucleotides match TRBD2. Germline V gene data show CDR1 as MNHNS and CDR2 as SASEGT. CDR3 size: 19 residues.

This chain joins TRBV20-1 and TRBJ2-6; D gene unclear. The CDR3 covers 15 residues. The germline V gene has CDR1 DFQATT and CDR2 SNEGSKA (reference sequence). Trimming pared 0 bases from V and 0 bases from J, leaving 6 bases between. This CDR3 reads CSARDWSSGANVLTF. DNA of the CDR3: TGCAGTGCTAGAGATTGGAGCTCTGGGGCCAACGTCCTGACTTTC.

The chain recombines TRBV19 with TRBJ1-5; D call uncertain. The CDR3 covers 15 residues. V was pared by 3 bases and J by 6 bases, with 15 bases between. Germline assignment: CDR1 LNHDA and CDR2 SQIVND (reference sequence). CDR3 region: CASSMLSSTGQPQHF. In DNA, the CDR3 is TGTGCCAGTAGTATGCTCTCCAGTACCGGTCAGCCCCAGCATTTT. The full variable domain, with the rest looked up from reference TRBV19 and TRBJ1-5, is DGGITQSPKYLFRKEGQNVTLSCEQNLNHDAMYWYRQDPGQGLRLIYYSQIVNDFQKGDIAEGYSVSREKKESFPLTVTSAQKNPTAFYLCASSMLSSTGQPQHFGDGTRLSIL.

The chain's CDR3 is CASSPGRADIQYF. CDR3 nucleotides: TGCGCCAGCAGCCCGGGACGAGCTGACATTCAGTACTTC. The V gene is TRBV5-1, the J gene TRBJ2-4; D may match TRBD1 or TRBD2 (5 bases each). The CDR3 covers 13 residues. Trimming removed 4 bases at V and 8 bases at J, with 13 bases between. Germline lookup yields CDR1 SGHRS and CDR2 YFSETQ.

With respect to this clonotype: A far larger clone is off by one base, so a read error is likely. Since no conserved phenylalanine or tryptophan closes the CDR3, a read error is the likely cause. The chain couples TRBV7-9 to TRBJ2-5; unclear D gene. The CDR3 is 15 amino acids. Trimming removed 5 bases from V and 11 bases from J, with 24 bases in between. The germline gives CDR1 SEHNR, CDR2 FQNEAQ (reference sequence). The CDR3 loop reads CASSPTAIVPHGQYC. The DNA of the CDR3 is TGTGCCAGCAGCCCGACCGCAATCGTGCCCCATGGTCAGTACTGC.